This entry lists 14 T cell receptor beta chains sequenced from one sample in a study of response to subunit inactivated influenza vaccine. TCRdb used MiXCR to reprocess the RT-PCR reads, holding one entry per CDR3 protein. The sample gives roughly 540,000 distinct CDR3 sequences, 20% to 25% of which show up once; 2.5% to 3% is in the top ten. The same sample was also used in a study of T cells expressing NK-cell markers. From that second work: Generation of TCR beta cDNA was performed by 5'RACE template switching incorporating UMIs.

This material consisted of CD4+ T cells sorted from PBMCs, taken 12 days after vaccination. These receptors were obtained from a man in his fifties who received an inactivated influenza vaccine.

J is TRBJ1-2 and V is TRBV7-9, with 10 bases fitting TRBD1. Trimming removed 5 bases from V and 8 bases from J; junction bases left unmatched: 11. This CDR3 has 15 residues. Germline values: CDR1 SEHNR, CDR2 FQNEAQ (reference sequence). DNA of the CDR3: TGTGCCAGCAGCGCATCCGGGACAGGGGAGGTCGGCTACACCTTC. It codes for CASSASGTGEVGYTF.

This chain links TRBV7-2 with TRBJ2-1; 7 positions agree with TRBD2. Looked up from germline, CDR1 is SGHTA and CDR2 is FQGNSA. J was trimmed by 12 bases and V by 5 bases; bases with no gene match: 7. This CDR3 contains 12 residues. The CDR3 region has the DNA TGTGCCAGCAGCCCCCCTTGGGGGGGGCAGTTCTTC. The encoded protein is CASSPPWGGQFF.

This clonotype occurred many times. The genes are TRBV5-1 and TRBJ2-7; 10 bases map to TRBD2. Germline assignment: CDR1 SGHRS and CDR2 YFSETQ. The CDR3 is 15 residues long. The junction had 6 bases not matched to a gene; V was cut back by 0 bases and J by 6 bases. The CDR3 loop reads CASSLAQLAGTEQYF. Here the CDR3 DNA reads TGCGCCAGCAGCTTGGCCCAACTAGCGGGGACCGAGCAGTACTTC.

The rearrangement uses TRBV6-5 and TRBJ2-7; no clear D gene. The germline gives CDR1 MNHEY, CDR2 SVGAGI. V lost 8 bases, J lost 0 bases, and 11 bases lay in between. CDR3 length: 13 amino acids. DNA of the CDR3: TGTGCCAGCGGTTTACTTGGCTCCTACGAGCAGTACTTC. Translated, it gives CASGLLGSYEQYF.

The V and J genes are TRBV9 and TRBJ2-1; D assignment may be TRBD1 or TRBD2 (6 bases each). Trimming left V 0 bases short and J 15 bases short, with 25 bases between. The germline V gene has CDR1 SGDLS and CDR2 YYNGEE. The CDR3 spans 16 residues. CDR3 nucleotide sequence: TGTGCCAGCAGCGTAGAGTGGGCTACCTCCGGGGGCGCGCTGTTCTTC. Translating it yields CASSVEWATSGGALFF.

This clonotype was detected a few times. This rearrangement joins TRBV30 to TRBJ1-1; D is possibly TRBD1 (5 bases). Trimming took off 3 bases at V and 4 bases at J, with 15 bases between the two ends. Germline values: CDR1 GTSNPN, CDR2 SVGIG (reference sequence). The CDR3 sequence is 14 residues long. CDR3 sequence (DNA): TGTGCCTGGAGGAGAATGGGGGGGGGCACTGAAGCTTTCTTT. Residues: CAWRRMGGGTEAFF.

The rearrangement joins TRBV6-2 or TRBV6-3 to TRBJ1-2, with D unclear. The CDR3 length is 12 residues. Trimming took off 8 bases at V and 3 bases at J, with 10 bases between the two ends. Germline CDR1 and CDR2: MNHEY and SVGEGT. The chain's CDR3 is CASADRDYGYTF. In DNA, the CDR3 is TGTGCCAGCGCCGACCGGGACTATGGCTACACCTTC.

This clonotype was seen more than once but under ten times. The chain combines TRBV20-1 with TRBJ2-5; D gene ambiguous. Germline lookup yields CDR1 DFQATT and CDR2 SNEGSKA (reference sequence). CDR3 length equals 13 residues. V was shortened by 5 bases and J by 0 bases, with 10 bases between the two germline ends. CDR3 in amino acids: CSASRAYQETQYF. In DNA form, the CDR3 reads TGCAGTGCTTCACGGGCCTACCAAGAGACCCAGTACTTC.

Only a few counts were recorded for this clonotype. The chain recombines TRBV4-3 with TRBJ2-5; no clear D gene. The V gene's germline CDR1 is LGHNA and CDR2 YSLEER. This CDR3 contains 14 residues. Trimming shortened V by 1 base and J by 1 base, and 7 bases separated the two germline ends. CDR3 loop: CASSQGGIQETQYF. CDR3 coding DNA: TGCGCCAGCAGCCAAGGGGGAATCCAAGAGACCCAGTACTTC.

This clonotype was seen only a few times. The V and J genes are TRBV5-1 and TRBJ1-1, with TRBD1 identical over 9 bases. Germline V gene sequence: CDR1 SGHRS, CDR2 YFSETQ. The V gene end was trimmed by 3 bases and the J gene end by 11 bases; junction bases not matched to a gene: 8. CDR3 size: 13 residues. The CDR3 region is CASSWTGARGAFF. The CDR3 DNA reads as TGCGCCAGCAGCTGGACAGGGGCGAGAGGCGCTTTCTTT.

This sequence joins TRBV6-2 or TRBV6-3 and TRBJ2-1, with a tentative D call TRBD1 (6 bases). The germline V gene encodes CDR1 MNHEY and CDR2 SVGEGT. The germline V and J ends were trimmed by 3 bases and 3 bases, with 12 bases remaining between them. The CDR3 has 15 amino acids. The CDR3 DNA follows: TGTGCCAGCAGTTATTTACAGGGAAACTACAATGAGCAGTTCTTC. It is translated as CASSYLQGNYNEQFF.

This clonotype was detected a few times. The chain couples TRBV20-1 to TRBJ2-1, with D possibly matching TRBD2 (5 bases). V was shortened by 6 bases and J by 1 base, with 10 bases between the two germline ends. Germline lookup yields CDR1 DFQATT and CDR2 SNEGSKA (reference sequence). The CDR3 length is 13 residues. CDR3 in DNA: TGCAGTGCCCTACTAGGATCCTACAATGAGCAGTTCTTC. It yields the protein CSALLGSYNEQFF.

This clonotype has just a few counts. The rearrangement uses TRBV12-5 and TRBJ2-3; D is undetermined. The germline gives CDR1 LGHNT, CDR2 FRNRAP. CDR3 size: 13 residues. V dropped 5 bases and J dropped 0 bases, with 6 bases sitting between them. The CDR3 region has the DNA TGTGCTAGTGGTCCCGGGAGCACAGATACGCAGTATTTT. Amino acids: CASGPGSTDTQYF.

The sample holds a few counts of this clonotype. The chain links TRBV5-1 to TRBJ1-6; perhaps TRBD1 as D (5 bases). CDR3 length: 15 amino acids. V was trimmed by 4 bases and J by 10 bases, leaving 18 bases between them. Germline CDR1 and CDR2: SGHRS and YFSETQ. Written as DNA, the CDR3 is TGCGCCAGCAGCCTCCGGGACTTTGGTCGATCACCCCTCCACTTT. Residues: CASSLRDFGRSPLHF.